The TCR beta chain described here comes from a study of blood T cells in healthy people across ages. Overall study findings and caveats: Estimated diversity, derived from one million T cells, was regarded as an underestimate.

A second 7 to 11 cycle PCR used barcoded and J-beta primers. One entry per CDR3 protein, called by TCRdb with MiXCR from the 5' RACE reads. This table holds around 900,000 distinct CDR3 sequences, about 53% found once. This clonotype was counted many times. Its target is unknown. The V gene lost 8 bases and the J gene lost 4 bases, with 11 bases spanning the gap. Per the germline V gene, CDR1 is KGHSH and CDR2 is LQKENI. The CDR3 is 12 residues long. What was sequenced was blood. The chain has TRBV18 and TRBJ2-5; a weak D match, TRBD2 (5 bases). The source is a woman aged 55-69 years in good health. DNA of the CDR3: TGTGCCAGCAGTCCACGGGGAGAGACCCAGTACTTC. Translation gives CASSPRGETQYF.